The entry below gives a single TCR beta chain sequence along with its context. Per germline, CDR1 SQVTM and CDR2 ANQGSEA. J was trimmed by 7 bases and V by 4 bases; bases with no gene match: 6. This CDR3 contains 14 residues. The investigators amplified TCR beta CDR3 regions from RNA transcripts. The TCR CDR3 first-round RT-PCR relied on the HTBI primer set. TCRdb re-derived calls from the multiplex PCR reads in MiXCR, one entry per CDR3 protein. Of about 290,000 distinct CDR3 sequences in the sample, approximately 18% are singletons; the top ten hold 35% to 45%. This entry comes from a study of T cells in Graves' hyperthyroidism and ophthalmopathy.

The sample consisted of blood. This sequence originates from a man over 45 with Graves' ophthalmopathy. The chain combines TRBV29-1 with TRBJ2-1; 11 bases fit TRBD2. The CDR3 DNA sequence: TGCAGCGTTGCCACTAGCGGGAGAGAGAATGAGCAGTTCTTC. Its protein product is CSVATSGRENEQFF.